The clone carrying this T cell receptor beta chain was seen only a few times. Its cognate antigen is unknown. Vbeta (60) and Jbeta (13) primers were used in the PCR. TCRdb's table, derived via immunoSEQ multiplex PCR, lists solely in-frame clones and lacks some. The sample lists approximately 120,000 clones, approximately 80% occurring once. It was healthy bone marrow donors who served as donors. This sample stems from a study of cytomegalovirus exposure and HLA in healthy donors. Points from the study as a whole: The authors confirmed in vitro that three CMV-associated chains were specific for CMV antigens. Despite most TCR sequences being rare, some public TCRs occurred in many donors.

After removal of 5 bases from V and 5 bases from J, the junction contained 6 bases not matched to a gene. The V gene's germline CDR1 is LNHDA and CDR2 SQIVND (reference sequence). The CDR3 runs 14 residues. The source material was PBMCs. This sequence joins TRBV19 and TRBJ1-1; 9 nucleotides agree with TRBD1. The clonotype was recovered from a man aged 40-55 years in good health and CMV-seronegative. The CDR3 region has the DNA TGTGCCAGTAGTCCCCGACAGGGGGGGACTGAAGCTTTCTTT. This sequence encodes CASSPRQGGTEAFF.